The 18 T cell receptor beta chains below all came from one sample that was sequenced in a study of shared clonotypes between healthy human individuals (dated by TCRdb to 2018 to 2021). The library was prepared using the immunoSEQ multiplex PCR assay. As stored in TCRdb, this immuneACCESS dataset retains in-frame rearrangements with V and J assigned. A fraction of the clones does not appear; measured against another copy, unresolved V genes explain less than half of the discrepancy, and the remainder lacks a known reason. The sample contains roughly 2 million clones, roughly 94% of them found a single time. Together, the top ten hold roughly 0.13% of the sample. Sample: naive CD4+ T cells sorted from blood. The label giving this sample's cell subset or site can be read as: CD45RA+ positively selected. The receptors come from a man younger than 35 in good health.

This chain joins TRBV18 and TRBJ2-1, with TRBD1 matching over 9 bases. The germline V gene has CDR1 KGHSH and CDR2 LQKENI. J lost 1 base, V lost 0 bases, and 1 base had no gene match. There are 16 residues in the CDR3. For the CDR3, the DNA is TGTGCCAGCTCACCACCGACAGGGGGGTCCTACAATGAGCAGTTCTTC. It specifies CASSPPTGGSYNEQFF. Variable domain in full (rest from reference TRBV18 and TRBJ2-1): NAGVMQNPRHLVRRRGQEARLRCSPMKGHSHVYWYRQLPEEGLKFMVYLQKENIIDESGMPKERFSAEFPKEGPSILRIQQVVRGDSAAYFCASSPPTGGSYNEQFFGPGTRLTVL.

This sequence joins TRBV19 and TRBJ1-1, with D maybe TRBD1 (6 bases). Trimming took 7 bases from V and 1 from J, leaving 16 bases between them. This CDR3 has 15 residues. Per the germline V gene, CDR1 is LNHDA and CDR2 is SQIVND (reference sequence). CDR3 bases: TGTGCCAGTAATCTCGGGGGGGCCCCGAACACTGAAGCTTTCTTT. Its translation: CASNLGGAPNTEAFF.

CDR3 nucleotide sequence: TGTGCCAGCAGCTTAACTGGGACTAGCGTGCTGAATGAGCAGTTCTTC. Amino acids: CASSLTGTSVLNEQFF. The V call is TRBV7-3, the J call TRBJ2-1; 10 bases agree with TRBD2. Germline CDR1 SGHTA, CDR2 FQGTGA. The junction had 6 bases not matched to a gene; V was cut back by 0 bases and J by 7 bases. CDR3 length: 16 amino acids.

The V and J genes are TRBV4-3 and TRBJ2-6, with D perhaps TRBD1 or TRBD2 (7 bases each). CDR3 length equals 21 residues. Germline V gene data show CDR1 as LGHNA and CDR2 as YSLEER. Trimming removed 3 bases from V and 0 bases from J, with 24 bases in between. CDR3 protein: CASSQGLQGFPLVSGANVLTF. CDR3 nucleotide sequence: TGCGCCAGCAGCCAGGGACTACAGGGGTTTCCTTTAGTCTCTGGGGCCAACGTCCTGACTTTC.

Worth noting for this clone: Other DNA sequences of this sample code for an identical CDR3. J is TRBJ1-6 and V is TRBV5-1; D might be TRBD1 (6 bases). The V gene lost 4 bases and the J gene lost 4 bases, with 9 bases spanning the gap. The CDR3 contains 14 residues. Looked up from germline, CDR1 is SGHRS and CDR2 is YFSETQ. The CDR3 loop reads CASSLGQYNSPLHF. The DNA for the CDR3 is TGCGCCAGCAGCCTCGGACAGTATAATTCACCCCTCCACTTT.

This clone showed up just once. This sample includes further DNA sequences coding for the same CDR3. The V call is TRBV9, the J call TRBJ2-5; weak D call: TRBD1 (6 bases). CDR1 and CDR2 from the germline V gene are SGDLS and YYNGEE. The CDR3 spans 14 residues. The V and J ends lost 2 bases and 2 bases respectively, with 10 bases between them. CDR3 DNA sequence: TGTGCCAGCAGCGTCGGGACACAACAAGAGACCCAGTACTTC. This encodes CASSVGTQQETQYF.

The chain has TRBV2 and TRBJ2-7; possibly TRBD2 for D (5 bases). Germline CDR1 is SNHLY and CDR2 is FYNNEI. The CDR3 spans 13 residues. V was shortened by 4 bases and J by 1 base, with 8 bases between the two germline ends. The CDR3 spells CASSGDYSYEQYF. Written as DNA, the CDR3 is TGTGCCAGCAGTGGCGACTATTCCTACGAGCAGTACTTC.

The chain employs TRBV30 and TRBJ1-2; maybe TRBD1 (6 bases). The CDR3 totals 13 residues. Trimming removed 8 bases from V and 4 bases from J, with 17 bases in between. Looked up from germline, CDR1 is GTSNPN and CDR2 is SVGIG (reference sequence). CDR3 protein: CALGGGQGYGYTF. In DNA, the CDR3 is TGTGCCCTTGGCGGGGGCCAAGGCTATGGCTACACCTTC.

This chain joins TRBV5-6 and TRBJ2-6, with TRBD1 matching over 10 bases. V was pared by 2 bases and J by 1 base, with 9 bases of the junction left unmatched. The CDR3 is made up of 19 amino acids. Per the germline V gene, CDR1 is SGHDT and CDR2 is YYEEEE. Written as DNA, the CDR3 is TGTGCCAGCAGCTTCTTCGCGACAGGGGGCGCTTCTGGGGCCAACGTCCTGACTTTC. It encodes CASSFFATGGASGANVLTF.

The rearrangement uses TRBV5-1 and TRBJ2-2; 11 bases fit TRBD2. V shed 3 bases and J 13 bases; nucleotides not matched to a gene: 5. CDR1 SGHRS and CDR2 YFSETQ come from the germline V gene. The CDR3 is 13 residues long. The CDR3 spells CASSSDLAGGLFF. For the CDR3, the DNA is TGCGCCAGCAGCTCGGACCTAGCGGGAGGGCTGTTTTTT.

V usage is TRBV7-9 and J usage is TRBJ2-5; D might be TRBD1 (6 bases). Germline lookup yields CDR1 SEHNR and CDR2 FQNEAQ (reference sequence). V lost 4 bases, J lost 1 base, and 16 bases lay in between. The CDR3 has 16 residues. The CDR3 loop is CASSSRTGKVQETQYF. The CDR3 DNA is TGTGCCAGCAGCTCCCGAACAGGGAAGGTCCAAGAGACCCAGTACTTC.

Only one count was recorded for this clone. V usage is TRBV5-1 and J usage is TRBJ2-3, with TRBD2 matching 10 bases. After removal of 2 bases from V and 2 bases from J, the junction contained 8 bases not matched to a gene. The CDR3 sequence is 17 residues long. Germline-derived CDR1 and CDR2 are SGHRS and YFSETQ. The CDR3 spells CASSFRTSGLHTDTQYF. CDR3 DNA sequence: TGCGCCAGCAGCTTTCGGACTAGCGGACTACACACAGATACGCAGTATTTT.

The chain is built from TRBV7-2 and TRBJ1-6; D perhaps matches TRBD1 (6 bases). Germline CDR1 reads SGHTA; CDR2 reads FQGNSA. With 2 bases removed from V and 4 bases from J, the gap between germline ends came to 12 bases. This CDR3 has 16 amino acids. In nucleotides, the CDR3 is TGTGCCAGCAGCTTAAGAGGACAGTCGTATAATTCACCCCTCCACTTT. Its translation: CASSLRGQSYNSPLHF.

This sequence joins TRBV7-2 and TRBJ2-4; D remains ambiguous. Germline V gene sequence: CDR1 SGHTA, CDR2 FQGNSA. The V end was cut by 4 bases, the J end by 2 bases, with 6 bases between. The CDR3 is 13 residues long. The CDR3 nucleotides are TGTGCCAGCAGCTACGGATCCAAAAACATTCAGTACTTC. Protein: CASSYGSKNIQYF.

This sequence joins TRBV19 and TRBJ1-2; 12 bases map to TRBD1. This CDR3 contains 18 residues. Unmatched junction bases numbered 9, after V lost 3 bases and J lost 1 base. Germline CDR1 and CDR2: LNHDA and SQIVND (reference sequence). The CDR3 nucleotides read TGTGCCAGTAGTATGACGGGGACAGGGGGCCAGGGTAACTATGGCTACACCTTC. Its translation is CASSMTGTGGQGNYGYTF.

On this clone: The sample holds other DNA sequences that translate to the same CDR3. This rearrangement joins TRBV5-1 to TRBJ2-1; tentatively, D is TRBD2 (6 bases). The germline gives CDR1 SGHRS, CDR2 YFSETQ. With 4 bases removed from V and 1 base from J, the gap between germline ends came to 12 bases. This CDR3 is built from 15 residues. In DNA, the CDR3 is TGCGCCAGCAGCATCGGGGGTGGGTCCTACAATGAGCAGTTCTTC. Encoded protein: CASSIGGGSYNEQFF.

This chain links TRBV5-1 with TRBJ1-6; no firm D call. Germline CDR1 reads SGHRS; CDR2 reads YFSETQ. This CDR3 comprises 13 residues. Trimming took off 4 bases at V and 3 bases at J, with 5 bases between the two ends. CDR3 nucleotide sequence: TGCGCCAGCAGCCCGGACTATAATTCACCCCTCCACTTT. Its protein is CASSPDYNSPLHF.

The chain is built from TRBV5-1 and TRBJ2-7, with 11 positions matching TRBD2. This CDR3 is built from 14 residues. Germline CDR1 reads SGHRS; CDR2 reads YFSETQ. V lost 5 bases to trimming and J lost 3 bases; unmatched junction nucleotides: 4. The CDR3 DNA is TGCGCCAGCAGAGGGACTAGCGGAGGCTACGAGCAGTACTTC. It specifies CASRGTSGGYEQYF.